Shown below are 21 T cell receptor beta chains from a single sample sequenced in a study of blood T cell repertoires in COVID-19. TCRdb keeps only in-frame clones here, not all; method: immunoSEQ multiplex PCR. The sample lists about 210,000 clones, around 90% occurring once. The material sequenced was peripheral blood. All receptors come from a man younger than 45 with acute or convalescent COVID-19.

This CDR3 is CASSTGQASNTEAFF. The CDR3, as DNA: TGTGCCAGCTCGACGGGACAGGCAAGTAACACTGAAGCTTTCTTT. The chain couples TRBV18 to TRBJ1-1; 8 nucleotides line up with TRBD1. V lost 6 bases to trimming and J lost 2 bases; unmatched junction nucleotides: 8. The CDR3 totals 15 residues. Per germline, CDR1 KGHSH and CDR2 LQKENI.

The J gene is TRBJ2-4, the V gene TRBV11-2; unclear D gene. The germline gives CDR1 SGHAT, CDR2 FQNNGV. V was pared by 3 bases and J by 3 bases, with 9 bases between. There are 14 residues in the CDR3. In DNA form, the CDR3 reads TGTGCCAGCAGCTTCTCAGTCTTCAAAAACATTCAGTACTTC. This translates into CASSFSVFKNIQYF.

This sequence joins TRBV25-1 and TRBJ2-2, with D tentatively TRBD1 (5 bases). Germline CDR1 MGHDK, CDR2 SYGVNS. The CDR3 has 15 amino acids. Trimming took 1 base from V and 5 from J, leaving 11 bases between them. CDR3 coding DNA: TGTGCCAGCAGTGAATCAGGGCCAACAACCGGGGAGCTGTTTTTT. As protein: CASSESGPTTGELFF. The full variable domain, its missing parts supplied by reference TRBV25-1 and TRBJ2-2, is EADIYQTPRYLVIGTGKKITLECSQTMGHDKMYWYQQDPGMELHLIHYSYGVNSTEKGDLSSESTVSRIRTEHFPLTLESARPSHTSQYLCASSESGPTTGELFFGEGSRLTVL.

The chain couples TRBV2 to TRBJ2-2, with 7 positions matching TRBD1. The CDR3 sequence is 14 residues long. V lost 5 bases to trimming and J lost 6 bases; unmatched junction nucleotides: 6. CDR1 and CDR2 from the germline V gene are SNHLY and FYNNEI. CDR3 nucleotide sequence: TGTGCCAGCAGTAATGACAGGGTTCCCGGGGAGCTGTTTTTT. Translated, it gives CASSNDRVPGELFF.

The chain joins TRBV2 to TRBJ1-5; the D gene is possibly TRBD1 (6 bases). Germline loops: CDR1 SNHLY, CDR2 FYNNEI. V lost 5 bases and J 0 bases, leaving 11 bases between the germline ends. The CDR3 consists of 15 residues. CDR3 region: CASSSTGNSNQPQHF. The CDR3 bases are TGTGCCAGCAGTTCCACAGGGAATAGCAATCAGCCCCAGCATTTT.

This rearrangement joins TRBV6-1 to TRBJ1-6; D gene uncertain. Germline loops: CDR1 MNHNS, CDR2 SASEGT. The germline V and J ends were trimmed by 2 bases and 6 bases, with 14 bases remaining between them. This CDR3 region has 16 residues. The CDR3 DNA reads as TGTGCCAGCAGTGAACACGCGAGTCTTGGTAATTCACCCCTCCACTTT. It encodes CASSEHASLGNSPLHF.

This clone was seen a single time. This chain uses TRBV7-8 with TRBJ2-3; D is perhaps TRBD1 (5 bases). Germline V gene data show CDR1 as SGHVS and CDR2 as FQNEAQ. V lost 3 bases, J lost 4 bases, and 17 bases lay in between. This CDR3 region has 16 residues. The CDR3 region is CASSFRRQLRSDTQYF. CDR3 nucleotide sequence: TGTGCCAGCAGCTTTAGAAGACAGCTTAGGTCAGATACGCAGTATTTT.

The chain recombines TRBV10-1 with TRBJ2-1; D uncertain. Trimming took off 1 base at V and 5 bases at J, with 6 bases between the two ends. This CDR3 contains 13 residues. CDR1 and CDR2 from the germline V gene are WNHNN and SYGVQD (reference sequence). The CDR3 sequence: CASSELADNEQFF. The CDR3 nucleotides are TGCGCCAGCAGTGAGTTGGCGGACAATGAGCAGTTCTTC.

The CDR3 DNA is TGTGCCAGCAGCCCCGTCCTCGGGGGAGCCGGGGAGCTGTTTTTT. Amino acids: CASSPVLGGAGELFF. The chain uses TRBV7-3 and TRBJ2-2, with a possible D match to TRBD2 (6 bases). The germline CDR1 and CDR2 sequences are SGHTA and FQGTGA. V was trimmed by 5 bases and J by 6 bases, leaving 16 bases between them. This CDR3 spans 15 amino acids.

CDR3 nucleotide sequence: TGTGCCAGCAGCTTAAGTGGGACAGGAGGGGCCGGGGAGCTGTTTTTT. The encoded protein is CASSLSGTGGAGELFF. V usage is TRBV7-3 and J usage is TRBJ2-2, with TRBD1 matching 8 bases. The trim removed 1 base at V and 6 bases at J, leaving 7 bases unmatched. CDR3 length: 16 amino acids. CDR1 is SGHTA and CDR2 is FQGTGA in the germline V gene.

The chain employs TRBV5-1 and TRBJ2-1; TRBD2 matches 8 bases. The V gene's germline CDR1 is SGHRS and CDR2 YFSETQ. This CDR3 contains 14 residues. V was pared by 0 bases and J by 5 bases, with 1 base of the junction left unmatched. CDR3 sequence reads: CASSLGRGDNEQFF. The CDR3, as DNA: TGCGCCAGCAGCTTGGGGCGGGGGGACAATGAGCAGTTCTTC.

The V gene is TRBV28, the J gene TRBJ2-7; D possibly corresponds to TRBD2 (5 bases). The CDR3 is 14 residues long. V lost 5 bases, J lost 3 bases, and 14 bases lay in between. Per germline, CDR1 MDHEN and CDR2 SYDVKM. The CDR3, as DNA: TGTGCCAGCAGTGTCCCCCGGGGAGTCTACGAGCAGTACTTC. Its translation is CASSVPRGVYEQYF. The full variable domain, with the rest looked up from reference TRBV28 and TRBJ2-7, is DVKVTQSSRYLVKRTGEKVFLECVQDMDHENMFWYRQDPGLGLRLIYFSYDVKMKEKGDIPEGYSVSREKKERFSLILESASTNQTSMYLCASSVPRGVYEQYFGPGTRLTVT.

The CDR3 nucleotides read TGTGCCAGCAGCCCGAGTCCGGGACAGGGCATAATCGATGAGCAGTTCTTC. Residues: CASSPSPGQGIIDEQFF. The chain combines TRBV7-9 with TRBJ2-1; 9 bases line up with TRBD1. The V gene's germline CDR1 is SEHNR and CDR2 FQNEAQ (reference sequence). Unmatched junction bases numbered 16, after V lost 5 bases and J lost 8 bases. The CDR3 runs to 17 residues.

J is TRBJ2-5 and V is TRBV28, with 13 nucleotides matching TRBD2. The germline gives CDR1 MDHEN, CDR2 SYDVKM. The CDR3 has 14 amino acids. The V and J ends lost 6 bases and 8 bases, in that order; junction bases with no gene match: 6. The CDR3 here is CASRLAGGPYTQYF. CDR3 nucleotide sequence: TGTGCCAGCAGACTAGCGGGGGGGCCATATACCCAGTACTTC.

This clone was counted a few times. CDR3 coding DNA: TGTGCTAGTGGTCCCGCCCCACTAGCGGGACGGAAGACCCAGTACTTC. This sequence encodes CASGPAPLAGRKTQYF. The V gene is TRBV12-5, the J gene TRBJ2-5, with 10 bases aligning to TRBD2. Unmatched junction bases numbered 12, after V lost 5 bases and J lost 6 bases. Germline lookup yields CDR1 LGHNT and CDR2 FRNRAP. The CDR3 spans 16 residues.

The chain recombines TRBV6-5 with TRBJ1-1; TRBD1 agrees at 9 bases. Trimming cost V 5 bases and J 4 bases; bases outside gene matches: 8. This CDR3 is built from 15 residues. Germline CDR1 MNHEY, CDR2 SVGAGI. The chain's CDR3 is CASSHTGTGLTEAFF. The DNA of the CDR3 is TGTGCCAGCAGTCATACCGGGACAGGGCTCACTGAAGCTTTCTTT.

The chain uses TRBV5-1 and TRBJ2-2, with 7 nucleotides matching TRBD2. Germline assignment: CDR1 SGHRS and CDR2 YFSETQ. The CDR3 has 14 residues. V dropped 5 bases and J dropped 6; count of bases not matched to a gene: 7. For the CDR3, the DNA is TGCGCCAGCAGTGTGGGGGGGTCCGCCGGGGAGCTGTTTTTT. Translation gives CASSVGGSAGELFF.

This chain connects TRBV6-5 to TRBJ1-1; 8 nucleotides match TRBD1. The CDR3 length is 13 residues. With 9 bases clipped from V and 4 bases from J, the junction kept 7 bases outside the gene matches. Germline V gene data show CDR1 as MNHEY and CDR2 as SVGAGI. CDR3 in amino acids: CASGQGSGTEAFF. The CDR3 DNA is TGTGCCAGTGGACAGGGTTCGGGCACTGAAGCTTTCTTT.

This rearrangement joins TRBV3-1 (or the pseudogene TRBV3-2) to TRBJ2-5; TRBD2 matches 11 bases. V was pared by 3 bases and J by 5 bases, with 5 bases of the junction left unmatched. This CDR3 contains 15 residues. Germline CDR1 LGHDT, CDR2 YNNKEL (reference sequence). The CDR3 bases are TGTGCCAGCAGCCATTTAGCGGGGGGGCGGGAGACCCAGTACTTC. Protein sequence: CASSHLAGGRETQYF.

This clone came up once. CDR3 residues: CASSRTGGTEAFF. CDR3 bases: TGTGCCAGCAGCCGCACGGGGGGCACTGAAGCTTTCTTT. This chain uses TRBV3-1 (or the pseudogene TRBV3-2) with TRBJ1-1, with TRBD1 as a possible D gene (5 bases). This CDR3 region has 13 residues. CDR1 is LGHDT and CDR2 is YNNKEL in the germline V gene (reference sequence). Trimming left V 4 bases short and J 4 bases short, with 10 bases between.

The V call is TRBV5-1, the J call TRBJ2-7, with 8 positions matching TRBD1. CDR3 length: 15 residues. Trimming took 4 bases from V and 1 from J; bases not matched to a gene: 7. Germline V gene data show CDR1 as SGHRS and CDR2 as YFSETQ. In DNA form, the CDR3 reads TGCGCCAGCAGCGGGGGACAGGAAGCATCCTACGAGCAGTACTTC. Translation: CASSGGQEASYEQYF.